A single sample gave rise to the 24 T cell receptor beta chains below, sequenced in a study of blood T cell repertoires in COVID-19. Here immunoSEQ multiplex PCR was the method, and the copy in TCRdb shows in-frame clones only, minus some. The data contain 95,000 to 110,000 clones, about 87% of them singletons. The sequencing input was peripheral blood. The source of these receptors is a man between 45 and 60 years old with active or convalescent COVID-19.

V gene TRBV5-4 combines with J gene TRBJ2-7, with 8 nucleotides matching TRBD1. CDR1 and CDR2 from the germline V gene are SGHNT and YYREEE (reference sequence). The CDR3 length is 14 residues. With 4 bases clipped from V and 4 bases from J, the junction kept 7 bases outside the gene matches. CDR3 bases: TGTGCCAGCAGCCTGGACAGGGCCAGGTACGAGCAGTACTTC. Translation gives CASSLDRARYEQYF.

The rearrangement uses TRBV10-3 and TRBJ1-1; D is ambiguous. V was cut by 7 bases and J by 5 bases, with 17 bases left in between. Germline lookup yields CDR1 ENHRY and CDR2 SYGVKD. The CDR3 length is 14 residues. The CDR3 here is CAINPTSSGTEAFF. The DNA of the CDR3 is TGTGCCATCAACCCCACGAGCTCGGGGACTGAAGCTTTCTTT.

The chain employs TRBV1 and TRBJ2-1; TRBD2 reflects the table's D call only, with no check against the DNA. TRBV1 is classified as a pseudogene. The CDR3 contains 18 residues. The CDR3 DNA reads as TGCACCAGCAGCCAAGGTCCGGGACTGATCCCTTGGAGGAATGAGCAGTTCTTC. Translation gives CTSSQGPGLIPWRNEQFF.

This chain uses TRBV5-8 with TRBJ2-3, with 9 nucleotides matching TRBD2. V gave up 3 bases and J gave up 3 bases; unmatched junction bases: 8. The CDR3 has 16 residues. CDR1 and CDR2 (germline): SGHTS, YDEGEE. CDR3 protein: CASSSGTSFWTDTQYF. The DNA of the CDR3 is TGTGCCAGCAGCTCCGGGACTAGCTTTTGGACAGATACGCAGTATTTT.

The chain combines TRBV3-1 (or the pseudogene TRBV3-2) with TRBJ2-3; 8 nucleotides line up with TRBD1. V lost 5 bases to trimming and J lost 7 bases; unmatched junction nucleotides: 17. This CDR3 comprises 17 residues. Germline-derived CDR1 and CDR2 are LGHDT and YNNKEL (reference sequence). CDR3 residues: CASSDYRGRYQGNTQYF. The CDR3 region has the DNA TGTGCCAGCAGCGACTACAGGGGGAGGTACCAAGGGAATACGCAGTATTTT.

The chain carries TRBV19 and TRBJ1-1, with D perhaps matching TRBD1 (6 bases). V dropped 7 bases and J dropped 1 base, with 13 bases sitting between them. Germline V gives CDR1 LNHDA, CDR2 SQIVND (reference sequence). The CDR3 is 14 residues long. CDR3 region: CASTLGQSNTEAFF. The CDR3 DNA follows: TGTGCCAGTACCCTCGGACAGTCGAACACTGAAGCTTTCTTT.

V usage is TRBV28 and J usage is TRBJ1-1; D is ambiguous. Germline CDR1 MDHEN, CDR2 SYDVKM. The CDR3 loop spans 11 amino acids. V was pared by 3 bases and J by 10 bases, with 9 bases between. The CDR3 spells CASSFAGLAFF. Written as DNA, the CDR3 is TGTGCCAGCAGTTTCGCGGGTTTAGCTTTCTTT.

This sequence joins TRBV30 and TRBJ2-7; D gene ambiguous. This CDR3 is 12 amino acids long. Trimming took 2 bases from V and 4 from J, leaving 9 bases between them. Germline V gene sequence: CDR1 GTSNPN, CDR2 SVGIG (reference sequence). The DNA for the CDR3 is TGTGCCTGGAGTTTAAACAGTTACGAGCAGTACTTC. Protein product: CAWSLNSYEQYF.

The chain combines TRBV6-4 with TRBJ1-2, with 11 bases identical to TRBD1. Germline assignment: CDR1 MRHNA and CDR2 SNTAGT. This CDR3 is 15 amino acids long. The V gene end was trimmed by 6 bases and the J gene end by 8 bases; junction bases not matched to a gene: 11. The CDR3 nucleotides are TGTGCCAGCAGCTTAGGACAGGGGGCAGTGAACGGCTACACCTTC. Translation gives CASSLGQGAVNGYTF.

The chain carries TRBV30 and TRBJ2-1; 10 nucleotides align to TRBD1. Germline trimming cut 5 bases from V and 4 bases from J; bases unmatched to any gene: 8. The CDR3 has 15 residues. Germline V gene sequence: CDR1 GTSNPN, CDR2 SVGIG (reference sequence). In DNA, the CDR3 is TGTGCCTGGGAGCGATGGGACAGGGGATACAATGAGCAGTTCTTC. Translating gives CAWERWDRGYNEQFF.

This clone was counted a single time. CDR3 nucleotides: TGTGCCAGCACCCGTCCCCCGCCAGGGAACACTGAAGCTTTCTTT. This encodes CASTRPPPGNTEAFF. The chain carries TRBV27 and TRBJ1-1; D remains ambiguous. The CDR3 extends over 15 amino acids. Deletions cut 7 bases from V and 1 base from J, with 16 bases between. CDR1 and CDR2 (germline): MNHEY, SMNVEV (reference sequence).

The chain uses TRBV4-3 and TRBJ1-4; D remains unclear. The germline V gene has CDR1 LGHNA and CDR2 YSLEER. The CDR3 extends over 17 amino acids. V was clipped by 1 base and J by 6 bases, with 18 bases between them. The CDR3: CASSQVAFEGDHEKLFF. The CDR3, as DNA: TGCGCCAGCAGCCAAGTAGCATTTGAGGGAGACCATGAAAAACTGTTTTTT.

The CDR3 protein is CASSPGGYEKLFF. The CDR3 DNA sequence: TGCGCCAGCAGCCCGGGAGGGTACGAAAAACTGTTTTTT. The rearrangement joins TRBV5-1 to TRBJ1-4, with D unresolved. The CDR3 runs to 13 residues. Deletions cut 4 bases from V and 8 bases from J, with 12 bases between. Per the germline V gene, CDR1 is SGHRS and CDR2 is YFSETQ.

The chain links TRBV13 to TRBJ2-3, with 10 positions matching TRBD2. Unmatched junction bases numbered 7, after V lost 4 bases and J lost 3 bases. Germline lookup yields CDR1 PRHDT and CDR2 FYEKMQ (reference sequence). This CDR3 is built from 16 residues. The CDR3 reads CASSWAPGLATDTQYF. CDR3 sequence (DNA): TGTGCCAGCAGCTGGGCACCGGGACTAGCGACAGATACGCAGTATTTT.

The chain combines TRBV7-8 with TRBJ2-1; tentatively, D is TRBD2 (6 bases). Trimming stripped 8 bases from V and 7 bases from J, with 21 bases between. Germline V lookup: CDR1 SGHVS, CDR2 FQNEAQ. The CDR3 runs to 15 residues. In DNA form, the CDR3 reads TGTGCCAGCGGGACGGGGGATCATGTAGGGAATGAGCAGTTCTTC. Protein product: CASGTGDHVGNEQFF. Filled out from reference TRBV7-8 and TRBJ2-1, the complete variable domain reads GAGVSQSPRYKVAKRGQDVALRCDPISGHVSLFWYQQALGQGPEFLTYFQNEAQLDKSGLPSDRFFAERPEGSVSTLKIQRTQQEDSAVYLCASGTGDHVGNEQFFGPGTRLTVL.

Only one count was recorded for this clone. The V call is TRBV20-1, the J call TRBJ2-7; 10 bases fit TRBD1. J was trimmed by 2 bases and V by 3 bases; bases with no gene match: 7. CDR3 length: 15 amino acids. Germline loops: CDR1 DFQATT, CDR2 SNEGSKA (reference sequence). CDR3 sequence reads: CSASPPGQGTYEQYF. CDR3 sequence (DNA): TGCAGTGCTAGTCCCCCGGGACAGGGGACCTACGAGCAGTACTTC.

The V gene is TRBV10-3, the J gene TRBJ2-7; D is undetermined. CDR1 ENHRY and CDR2 SYGVKD come from the germline V gene. The V end lost 9 bases, the J end lost 2 bases, and 14 bases lay between the germline ends. This CDR3 is built from 13 residues. CDR3 loop: CAIGASTAYEQYF. CDR3 sequence (DNA): TGTGCCATTGGCGCCAGCACAGCCTACGAGCAGTACTTC.

The rearrangement joins TRBV15 to TRBJ1-4, with a possible D match to TRBD1 (5 bases). The V gene lost 0 bases and the J gene lost 0 bases, with 8 bases spanning the gap. The CDR3 extends over 16 amino acids. Germline CDR1 LNHNV, CDR2 YYDKDF (reference sequence). The CDR3 DNA reads as TGTGCCACCAGCAGAGAAGGAGGGGCAACTAATGAAAAACTGTTTTTT. This translates into CATSREGGATNEKLFF.

This chain joins TRBV7-6 and TRBJ2-1; 13 positions match TRBD2. V was clipped by 5 bases and J by 5 bases; unmatched bases: 3. The CDR3 loop spans 15 amino acids. Looked up from germline, CDR1 is SGHVS and CDR2 is FNYEAQ. This CDR3 is CASSAGLAGNNEQFF. The CDR3 nucleotides are TGTGCCAGCAGCGCGGGACTAGCGGGAAACAATGAGCAGTTCTTC.

This chain uses TRBV5-1 with TRBJ1-4; no clear D gene. This CDR3 is built from 17 residues. V dropped 4 bases and J dropped 3 bases, with 19 bases sitting between them. Per germline, CDR1 SGHRS and CDR2 YFSETQ. CDR3 in DNA: TGCGCCAGCAGCCCACAGAGTCCGGCGGGCCCTAATGAAAAACTGTTTTTT. Residues: CASSPQSPAGPNEKLFF.

The rearrangement joins TRBV3-1 (or the pseudogene TRBV3-2) to TRBJ2-7, with 11 bases fitting TRBD2. Per germline, CDR1 LGHDT and CDR2 YNNKEL (reference sequence). Trimming cost V 8 bases and J 0 bases; bases outside gene matches: 18. The CDR3 runs 19 residues. CDR3 in amino acids: CASPLTSSGTSGDSYEQYF. CDR3 in DNA: TGTGCCAGCCCGCTCACATCCTCCGGGACTAGCGGTGACTCCTACGAGCAGTACTTC.

The chain is built from TRBV4-3 and TRBJ1-6; no reliable D call. Germline V gene data show CDR1 as LGHNA and CDR2 as YSLEER. This CDR3 comprises 13 residues. V lost 0 bases and J lost 14, with 11 bases in between. The CDR3 sequence: CASSQDPTGTLHF. The CDR3 DNA sequence: TGCGCCAGCAGCCAAGACCCAACGGGGACCCTCCACTTT.

This chain joins TRBV7-2 and TRBJ1-1; the match to TRBD1 covers 11 bases. The V segment lost 5 bases and the J segment 4 bases; nucleotides outside the gene matches: 0. Looked up from germline, CDR1 is SGHTA and CDR2 is FQGNSA. The CDR3 length is 13 residues. The CDR3 DNA reads as TGTGCCAGCAGCGGGACAGGGGGCACTGAAGCTTTCTTT. It codes for CASSGTGGTEAFF.

This chain connects TRBV1 to TRBJ2-7; no DNA check was done on the table's D call, TRBD2. TRBV1 is a known pseudogene. This CDR3 is 9 amino acids long. CDR3 nucleotides: TGTGCTAGCATTTACGAGCAGTACTTC. It codes for CASIYEQYF.